The 15 T cell receptor beta chains in this list originate from one sample, sequenced in a study of prognosis after radiotherapy for stage I lung cancer. The genomic DNA TCR beta CDR3 region underwent two rounds of multiplex PCR. Used in first-round PCR were primers specific to each TRBV and TRBJ gene. A single record per CDR3 protein comes from TCRdb applying MiXCR to the multiplex PCR reads. Of around 20,000 distinct CDR3 sequences in the sample, about three fifths were seen once. Sample: PBMCs, taken before or after stereotactic body radiation therapy (not recorded which). All receptors come from a donor over 45 with non-small cell lung cancer.

About this clonotype itself: This likely came from a read error, as a far larger clone is one base away. The genes are TRBV6-2 or TRBV6-3 and TRBJ2-7; 7 nucleotides line up with TRBD1. The J call may not be correct, given that the DNA end is closer to TRBJ2-5. Germline V lookup: CDR1 MNHEY, CDR2 SVGEGT. The CDR3 totals 12 residues. CDR3 sequence: CAISSQGQTQYF. CDR3 nucleotides: TGTGCCATCAGTTCACAGGGGCAGACCCAGTACTTC.

This clonotype was recorded many times. J is TRBJ2-1 and V is TRBV6-1; 9 bases are shared with TRBD1. This CDR3 spans 13 amino acids. The V and J ends lost 7 bases and 4 bases, in that order; junction bases with no gene match: 2. Germline CDR1 and CDR2: MNHNS and SASEGT. This CDR3 reads CASTGQGYNEQFF. CDR3 coding DNA: TGTGCCAGCACGGGACAGGGTTACAATGAGCAGTTCTTC.

The CDR3 nucleotides are TGTGCCAGCAGCCAAGAGGCTAGCGGGTCCCAAGAGACCCAGTACTTC. This encodes CASSQEASGSQETQYF. V gene TRBV3-1 combines with J gene TRBJ2-5; 8 nucleotides align to TRBD2. V shed 0 bases and J 1 base; nucleotides not matched to a gene: 4. Germline V gene sequence: CDR1 LGHDT, CDR2 YNNKEL (reference sequence). This CDR3 is 16 amino acids long.

The chain joins TRBV9 to TRBJ2-7; no clear D. The V gene's germline CDR1 is SGDLS and CDR2 YYNGEE. V lost 2 bases and J 4 bases, leaving 10 bases between the germline ends. CDR3 size: 13 residues. The CDR3 region has the DNA TGTGCCAGCAGCGTCCTCCCCTTATACGAGCAGTACTTC. Translation: CASSVLPLYEQYF.

For the CDR3, the DNA is TGTGCCAGCAGTGAAGGTGGCAGTAACACCGGGGAGCTGTTTTTT. Residues: CASSEGGSNTGELFF. The V call is TRBV6-2 or TRBV6-3, the J call TRBJ2-2; D uncertain. The CDR3 is 15 amino acids. Germline CDR1 reads MNHEY; CDR2 reads SVGEGT. Trimming shortened V by 5 bases and J by 2 bases, and 12 bases separated the two germline ends.

The V gene is TRBV20-1, the J gene TRBJ2-6, with D possibly TRBD2 on 6 matching bases. The ends were cut back, 1 base at V and 4 bases at J, with 11 bases in the middle. The CDR3 consists of 15 residues. CDR1 is DFQATT and CDR2 is SNEGSKA in the germline V gene (reference sequence). The DNA for the CDR3 is TGCAGTGCTAGAGTTGCGGGGCGCGGGGCCAACGTCCTGACTTTC. Protein: CSARVAGRGANVLTF.

Ten or more counts support this clonotype. The chain uses TRBV18 and TRBJ2-3; 7 nucleotides align to TRBD1. Trimming at V came to 1 base and at J to 4 bases, leaving 5 bases not matched to a gene. The germline V gene encodes CDR1 KGHSH and CDR2 LQKENI. The CDR3 runs 15 residues. CDR3 DNA sequence: TGTGCCAGCTCACCACAATCGACAGGGTCAGATACGCAGTATTTT. Its protein is CASSPQSTGSDTQYF.

This clonotype is medium-sized (0.01 to 0.1%) in the sample. The J gene is TRBJ2-7, the V gene TRBV30; D uncertain. This CDR3 comprises 14 residues. V shed 1 base and J shed 2 bases, with 12 bases lying between them. CDR1 is GTSNPN and CDR2 is SVGIG in the germline V gene (reference sequence). CDR3 in DNA: TGTGCCTGGAGTGGGATTTTGGGGACCTACGAGCAGTACTTC. This translates into CAWSGILGTYEQYF. The whole variable domain, filled in from reference TRBV30 and TRBJ2-7, reads SQTIHQWPATLVQPVGSPLSLECTVEGTSNPNLYWYRQAAGRGLQLLFYSVGIGQISSEVPQNLSASRPQDRQFILSSKKLLLSDSGFYLCAWSGILGTYEQYFGPGTRLTVT.

Remarks on this clonotype: A far larger clone is off by one base, so a read error is likely. The chain is built from TRBV6-4 and TRBJ2-5; D is tentatively TRBD1 or TRBD2 (5 bases each). This CDR3 contains 14 residues. Trimming left V 9 bases short and J 1 base short, with 15 bases between. Germline-derived CDR1 and CDR2 are MRHNA and SNTAGT. CDR3 in amino acids: CARSWGRRQETQYF. CDR3 DNA sequence: TGTGCCAGAAGCTGGGGACGGCGCCAAGAGACCCAGTACTTC.

The CDR3 nucleotides read TGTGCCAGTAGGGCTAGCGGGGTCCAAGAGACCCAGTACTTC. Encoded protein: CASRASGVQETQYF. The chain joins TRBV10-3 to TRBJ2-5, with TRBD2 matching over 9 bases. J lost 1 base, V lost 10 bases, and 7 bases had no gene match. CDR3 length: 14 residues. Germline CDR1 ENHRY, CDR2 SYGVKD.

This clonotype came up once. The chain has TRBV12-3 or TRBV12-4 and TRBJ1-5, with D hard to call. The V and J ends lost 5 bases and 11 bases respectively, with 13 bases between them. The CDR3 consists of 12 residues. CDR3 bases: TGTGCCAGCAGTCGGGGAGGGAGGGCCCAGCATTTT. This translates into CASSRGGRAQHF.

This clonotype was observed once. The chain links TRBV27 to TRBJ2-7, with TRBD1 identical over 11 bases. The CDR3 covers 14 residues. Germline CDR1 MNHEY, CDR2 SMNVEV (reference sequence). The ends lost 4 bases at V and 4 bases at J; junction bases unmatched: 3. The CDR3 DNA follows: TGTGCCAGCAGTTCCGGGACAGGGGGTTACGAGCAGTACTTC. It translates to CASSSGTGGYEQYF.

This clonotype was counted many times. This chain uses TRBV2 with TRBJ2-7, with 9 bases lining up with TRBD2. The germline gives CDR1 SNHLY, CDR2 FYNNEI. The trim removed 3 bases at V and 4 bases at J, leaving 7 bases unmatched. The CDR3 has 15 residues. The DNA of the CDR3 is TGTGCCAGCAGTGAGGGAGCGGGAGGTGGTTACGAGCAGTACTTC. Protein product: CASSEGAGGGYEQYF.

V and J are TRBV11-3 and TRBJ2-1; TRBD2 agrees at 9 bases. Unmatched junction bases numbered 2, after V lost 1 base and J lost 4 bases. The germline V gene encodes CDR1 SGHNT and CDR2 YENEEA. The CDR3 has 15 amino acids. CDR3 bases: TGTGCCAGCAGCTTAGGCCTAGCGGGGTACAATGAGCAGTTCTTC. It codes for CASSLGLAGYNEQFF.

Concerning this clonotype: The junction departs from germline at one end; a sequencing error may be responsible. The V call is TRBV28, the J call TRBJ1-1; perhaps TRBD1 as D (6 bases). The germline gives CDR1 MDHEN, CDR2 SYDVKM. The CDR3 contains 15 residues. In DNA form, the CDR3 reads TGTGCCAGCAGGTCCGGGGGGCTGGCGAACACTGAAGATTTCTTT. Protein: CASRSGGLANTEDFF.